This record covers a single T cell receptor beta chain. Relative to the germline gene, one junction end is altered; a read error may explain this. This entry comes from a study of T cells in Graves' hyperthyroidism and ophthalmopathy. The investigators amplified TCR beta CDR3 regions from RNA transcripts. The study used the HTBI primer set for a first-round RT-PCR of the TCR CDR3. TCRdb reprocessed the multiplex PCR reads via MiXCR and lists one record per CDR3 protein. The table shows around 700,000 distinct CDR3 sequences, with about 35% occurring only once. Exclusion criteria comprised uncontrolled infection, other autoimmune disease, pregnancy or lactation. In germline, CDR1 is SEHNR, CDR2 FQNEAQ (reference sequence). The CDR3 extends over 14 amino acids.

The chain has TRBV7-9 and TRBJ1-1; D is ambiguous. Specimen: blood. This TCR was sampled from a woman aged 40 to 50 with Graves' hyperthyroidism. CDR3 region: CASSQVSGGSEAFF. The DNA of the CDR3 is TGCGCCAGCAGCCAAGTTTCCGGAGGTTCGGAAGCTTTCTTT.